The 11 T cell receptor beta chains given below trace back to one sample, sequenced in a study of cytomegalovirus exposure and HLA in healthy donors. PCR amplification relied on 60 Vbeta primers (plus 13 Jbeta primers). Some clones are missing from TCRdb's copy, which holds only in-frame ones; the method was immunoSEQ multiplex PCR. The table counts some 130,000 clones; over 1.5% lies in the top ten. Source material: PBMCs. These receptors came from a man younger than 35 in good health and CMV-seronegative.

The chain uses TRBV27 and TRBJ2-6; TRBD1 might be the D (5 bases). CDR1 and CDR2 (germline): MNHEY, SMNVEV (reference sequence). CDR3 length equals 16 residues. Trimming took 3 bases from V and 2 from J, leaving 11 bases between them. CDR3 in amino acids: CASSFARVAGANVLTF. In DNA, the CDR3 is TGTGCCAGCAGTTTCGCCAGGGTCGCTGGGGCCAACGTCCTGACTTTC.

The chain carries TRBV6-1 and TRBJ1-3; 7 positions match TRBD1. From germline, CDR1 is MNHNS and CDR2 SASEGT. Germline trimming cut 6 bases from V and 7 bases from J; bases unmatched to any gene: 9. There are 14 residues in the CDR3. CDR3: CASRGTVLVNTIYF. The CDR3 coding sequence is TGTGCCAGCAGAGGGACAGTGTTAGTGAACACCATATATTTT.

As to this clone: One junction end disagrees with the germline gene, perhaps due to a read error. The same CDR3 can be traced to other DNA sequences in this sample. The chain combines TRBV7-7 with TRBJ2-2; TRBD2 might be the D (6 bases). The CDR3 is 14 amino acids. Germline CDR1 reads SSHAT; CDR2 reads FNYEAQ (reference sequence). The CDR3 sequence is CASSPGTPSGELFF. For the CDR3, the DNA is TGTGCTAGCAGCCCTGGGACTCCTTCCGGGGAGCTGTTTTTC. The full variable domain, in which reference TRBV7-7 and TRBJ2-2 provide the parts outside the CDR3, is GAGVSQSPRYKVTKRGQDVTLRCDPISSHATLYWYQQALGQGPEFLTYFNYEAQPDKSGLPSDRFSAERPEGSISTLTIQRTEQRDSAMYRCASSPGTPSGELFFGEGSRLTVL.

V and J are TRBV29-1 and TRBJ2-1; TRBD2 aligns across 9 bases. Germline assignment: CDR1 SQVTM and CDR2 ANQGSEA. This CDR3 is 15 amino acids long. Trimming at V came to 6 bases and at J to 0 bases, leaving 6 bases not matched to a gene. The CDR3 sequence: CSVDSGGSSYNEQFF. In DNA, the CDR3 is TGCAGCGTGGATAGCGGGGGAAGCTCCTACAATGAGCAGTTCTTC.

The chain joins TRBV29-1 to TRBJ2-7; 9 nucleotides agree with TRBD1. Germline V lookup: CDR1 SQVTM, CDR2 ANQGSEA. This CDR3 spans 16 amino acids. After removal of 1 base from V and 0 bases from J, the junction contained 7 bases not matched to a gene. CDR3 DNA sequence: TGCAGCGTTGAAGGGGGGGGACAGGGTTTCTCCTACGAGCAGTACTTC. Translated, it gives CSVEGGGQGFSYEQYF.

V usage is TRBV5-1 and J usage is TRBJ1-2; D call uncertain. V was cut by 2 bases and J by 6 bases, with 11 bases left in between. Germline values: CDR1 SGHRS, CDR2 YFSETQ. This CDR3 comprises 13 residues. The CDR3 protein is CASSFRFGDGYTF. The CDR3 DNA reads as TGCGCCAGCAGCTTCCGATTTGGAGATGGCTACACCTTC.

The V and J genes are TRBV7-9 and TRBJ2-3; D perhaps matches TRBD1 (5 bases). The ends were cut back, 3 bases at V and 2 bases at J, with 9 bases in the middle. Germline-derived CDR1 and CDR2 are SEHNR and FQNEAQ (reference sequence). The CDR3 loop spans 14 amino acids. This CDR3 reads CASSFTGYTDTQYF. In DNA, the CDR3 is TGTGCCAGCAGCTTCACAGGTTACACAGATACGCAGTATTTT.

V gene TRBV18 combines with J gene TRBJ2-7; possibly TRBD2 for D (5 bases). V shed 4 bases and J shed 2 bases, with 15 bases lying between them. Germline V gene sequence: CDR1 KGHSH, CDR2 LQKENI. The CDR3 consists of 15 residues. The CDR3 region is CASSQVPGKPYEQYF. In DNA form, the CDR3 reads TGTGCCAGCTCACAGGTACCGGGGAAGCCCTACGAGCAGTACTTC.

As regards this clone: A junction end diverges from the germline sequence, so it may reflect a read error. The rearrangement joins TRBV7-6 to TRBJ1-4; D remains ambiguous. This CDR3 has 16 amino acids. CDR1 is SGHVS and CDR2 is FNYEAQ in the germline V gene. CDR3 in DNA: TGTGCCAGCAGCTTAGGGGCGTCGGGAACTAATGAAAAGCTGTTTTTT. The encoded protein is CASSLGASGTNEKLFF.

This chain connects TRBV28 to TRBJ1-5; 8 bases are shared with TRBD1. Looked up from germline, CDR1 is MDHEN and CDR2 is SYDVKM. The junction had 19 bases not matched to a gene; V was cut back by 2 bases and J by 7 bases. The CDR3 totals 19 residues. Here the CDR3 DNA reads TGTGCCAGCAGTTTAGGGTTAGGTCTTGGACAGGGAGGTTTGCAGCCCCAGCATTTT. It encodes CASSLGLGLGQGGLQPQHF.

The chain has TRBV19 and TRBJ2-7; TRBD1 agrees at 10 bases. CDR1 and CDR2 (germline): LNHDA, SQIVND (reference sequence). V lost 4 bases to trimming and J lost 6 bases; unmatched junction nucleotides: 6. CDR3 length: 14 amino acids. The CDR3 nucleotides are TGTGCCAGTAGTACCCGGGACAGGGGTAGCGAGCAGTACTTC. Translated: CASSTRDRGSEQYF. Complete variable domain (other parts from reference TRBV19 and TRBJ2-7): DGGITQSPKYLFRKEGQNVTLSCEQNLNHDAMYWYRQDPGQGLRLIYYSQIVNDFQKGDIAEGYSVSREKKESFPLTVTSAQKNPTAFYLCASSTRDRGSEQYFGPGTRLTVT.